The rows below give T cell receptor beta chains drawn from one sample of a study of T cell responses to AZD1222 COVID-19 vaccine. Profiling relied on immunoSEQ multiplex PCR, and the TCRdb table lists in-frame clones only, not all of them. The profile shows about 89,000 clones, approximately 89% of them singletons. Sample: peripheral blood, taken 28 days after the second AZD1222 dose. Receptor source: an adult who received the AZD1222 COVID-19 vaccine. Both conserved end residues are part of each CDR3. The D gene is left open where the match is weak. Size tells how often a clone was seen (once, few, many) or the class of an expanded clone, and some rows leave it out.

v_gene: TRBV6-5; j_gene: TRBJ2-2; d_gene: .; abundance: .; CDR3nt: TGTGCCAGCAGACTAGATCTAACCGGGGAGCTGTTTTTT; CDR3aa: CASRLDLTGELFF
v_gene: TRBV28; j_gene: TRBJ2-5; d_gene: TRBD2; abundance: once; CDR3nt: TGTGCCAGCAGCCCCCAGACTAGCGGTAGGCAAGAGACCCAGTACTTC; CDR3aa: CASSPQTSGRQETQYF
v_gene: TRBV6-5; j_gene: TRBJ1-1; d_gene: .; abundance: .; CDR3nt: TGTGCCAGCAGTTACGGGTGGAAGGACACTGAAGCTTTCTTT; CDR3aa: CASSYGWKDTEAFF
v_gene: TRBV12-5; j_gene: TRBJ2-7; d_gene: TRBD2; abundance: once; CDR3nt: TGTGCTAGTGGTTGGGGGGGAATCCCCGAGCAGTACTTC; CDR3aa: CASGWGGIPEQYF
v_gene: TRBV19; j_gene: TRBJ1-5; d_gene: .; abundance: .; CDR3nt: TGTGCCAGTAAAGGGGAAGGGCAACAGCCCCAGCATTTT; CDR3aa: CASKGEGQQPQHF
v_gene: TRBV5-1; j_gene: TRBJ1-2; d_gene: .; abundance: .; CDR3nt: TGCGCCAGCAGCGTCAAAACCCCTAGAGAGGATGGCTACACCTTC; CDR3aa: CASSVKTPREDGYTF
v_gene: TRBV5-1; j_gene: TRBJ2-1; d_gene: TRBD2; abundance: .; CDR3nt: TGCGCCAGCAGCTCACCCGGGGGGACCAATGAGCAGTTCTTC; CDR3aa: CASSSPGGTNEQFF
v_gene: TRBV29-1; j_gene: TRBJ2-3; d_gene: .; abundance: .; CDR3nt: TGCAGCGTTGAAAGGGAGGCAGATACGCAGTATTTT; CDR3aa: CSVEREADTQYF
v_gene: TRBV5-3; j_gene: TRBJ2-1; d_gene: TRBD2; abundance: .; CDR3nt: TGTGCCACAATCCCTACCGAGGCGGGGGGGTGGAATGAGCAGTTCTTC; CDR3aa: CATIPTEAGGWNEQFF
v_gene: TRBV2; j_gene: TRBJ1-1; d_gene: TRBD1; abundance: .; CDR3nt: TGTGCCAGCAGTAAAGGGATTGGGACAGGGGACACTGAAGCTTTCTTT; CDR3aa: CASSKGIGTGDTEAFF
v_gene: TRBV11-3; j_gene: TRBJ1-6; d_gene: .; abundance: once; CDR3nt: TGTGCCAGCAGCCCTAAGGGACGTCAGAATTCACCCCTCCACTTT; CDR3aa: CASSPKGRQNSPLHF
v_gene: TRBV9; j_gene: TRBJ1-4; d_gene: TRBD1; abundance: .; CDR3nt: TGTGCCAGCAGCCCTACGACCTTGGAGGACAGGGGGATCGGGCATGAAAAACTGTTTTTT; CDR3aa: CASSPTTLEDRGIGHEKLFF
v_gene: TRBV18; j_gene: TRBJ2-7; d_gene: TRBD1; abundance: .; CDR3nt: TGTGCCAGCTCGCCCGTCGGGACAGGGATCTACGAGCAGTACTTC; CDR3aa: CASSPVGTGIYEQYF
v_gene: TRBV5-5; j_gene: TRBJ2-7; d_gene: TRBD1; abundance: .; CDR3nt: TGTGCCAGCAGCTCCCAGGGACAGTCGTTCGAGCAGTACTTC; CDR3aa: CASSSQGQSFEQYF
v_gene: TRBV7-9; j_gene: TRBJ1-2; d_gene: .; abundance: .; CDR3nt: TGTGCCAGCAGCTCAGAAACCGGGACACTGTATGGCTACACCTTC; CDR3aa: CASSSETGTLYGYTF
v_gene: TRBV7-2; j_gene: TRBJ1-2; d_gene: TRBD1; abundance: .; CDR3nt: TGTGCCAGCAGCTTCCCAAAGGGGGCGGGAGGCTACACCTTC; CDR3aa: CASSFPKGAGGYTF
v_gene: TRBV2; j_gene: TRBJ1-6; d_gene: .; abundance: once; CDR3nt: TGTGCCAGCAGTGAACTTGGCTCCCCTAAAGCCCTCCACTTT; CDR3aa: CASSELGSPKALHF
v_gene: TRBV2; j_gene: TRBJ2-7; d_gene: TRBD1; abundance: few; CDR3nt: TGTGCCAGCAGTGAGGGGACCAACAGGGGGGTAGCCTACGAGCAGTACTTC; CDR3aa: CASSEGTNRGVAYEQYF
v_gene: TRBV2; j_gene: TRBJ2-1; d_gene: TRBD2; abundance: .; CDR3nt: TGTGCCAGCGGCTCCGGGACTACGTCCTACAATGAGCAGTTCTTC; CDR3aa: CASGSGTTSYNEQFF
v_gene: TRBV27; j_gene: TRBJ2-3; d_gene: .; abundance: .; CDR3nt: TGTGCCAGCAGTTTAGGCGATAGCACAGATACGCAGTATTTT; CDR3aa: CASSLGDSTDTQYF
v_gene: TRBV3-1/TRBV3-2; j_gene: TRBJ2-7; d_gene: .; abundance: once; CDR3nt: TGTGCCAGCAGCTATCCTTGGACCCACGAGCAGTACTTC; CDR3aa: CASSYPWTHEQYF
v_gene: TRBV28; j_gene: TRBJ1-5; d_gene: .; abundance: .; CDR3nt: TGTGCCAGCAGTTTAAGCCGAGGGCGTCAGCCCCAGCATTTT; CDR3aa: CASSLSRGRQPQHF
v_gene: TRBV2; j_gene: TRBJ1-5; d_gene: .; abundance: .; CDR3nt: TGTGCCAGCAGCGGAAGACCTCAGAATCAGCCCCAGCATTTT; CDR3aa: CASSGRPQNQPQHF
v_gene: TRBV6-5; j_gene: TRBJ1-2; d_gene: .; abundance: .; CDR3nt: TGTGCCAGCAGTCTTACGGCCCCGGGAGATGGCTACACCTTC; CDR3aa: CASSLTAPGDGYTF
v_gene: TRBV4-3; j_gene: TRBJ1-1; d_gene: .; abundance: .; CDR3nt: TGCGCCAGCAGCCAGGTGGCCGGCACTGAAGCTTTCTTT; CDR3aa: CASSQVAGTEAFF
v_gene: TRBV3-1/TRBV3-2; j_gene: TRBJ2-7; d_gene: .; abundance: .; CDR3nt: TGTGCCAGCAGCCCTCCTGGGGCGGCCCCATCCTACGAGCAGTACTTC; CDR3aa: CASSPPGAAPSYEQYF
v_gene: TRBV7-9; j_gene: TRBJ2-1; d_gene: .; abundance: .; CDR3nt: TGTGCCAGCCTCAGGCCCGACATAGCGGACAATGAGCAGTTCTTC; CDR3aa: CASLRPDIADNEQFF
v_gene: TRBV29-1; j_gene: TRBJ1-2; d_gene: .; abundance: .; CDR3nt: TGCAGCGCAGGGCAGGTTGATGGCTACACCTTC; CDR3aa: CSAGQVDGYTF
v_gene: TRBV7-2; j_gene: TRBJ2-3; d_gene: TRBD2; abundance: .; CDR3nt: TGTGCCAGCAGCCCCGTGGCTAGCGGGGGGGCCGGTACGCAGTATTTT; CDR3aa: CASSPVASGGAGTQYF
v_gene: TRBV11-3; j_gene: TRBJ2-7; d_gene: .; abundance: many; CDR3nt: TGTGCCAGCAGCCCAACCCCCGGTTCCTACGAGCAGTACTTC; CDR3aa: CASSPTPGSYEQYF
v_gene: TRBV10-3; j_gene: TRBJ2-5; d_gene: .; abundance: .; CDR3nt: TGTGCCATCAACCGAGCGGACCGCCCGGGAGAGACCCAGTACTTC; CDR3aa: CAINRADRPGETQYF
v_gene: TRBV4-1; j_gene: TRBJ2-1; d_gene: TRBD2; abundance: few; CDR3nt: TGCGCCAGCAGCCAAGATGGAGCAACTAGCGGGGGACACAATGAGCAGTTCTTC; CDR3aa: CASSQDGATSGGHNEQFF
v_gene: TRBV5-6; j_gene: TRBJ1-1; d_gene: .; abundance: .; CDR3nt: TGTGCCAGCAGCTTCCGCGCTGAAGCTTTCTTT; CDR3aa: CASSFRAEAFF
v_gene: TRBV28; j_gene: TRBJ1-6; d_gene: .; abundance: .; CDR3nt: TGTGCCAGCAGTCCTCGTCGAACGGCCAGGAGTATTTCCTATAATTCACCCCTCCACTTT; CDR3aa: CASSPRRTARSISYNSPLHF
v_gene: TRBV9; j_gene: TRBJ2-3; d_gene: .; abundance: .; CDR3nt: TGTGCCAGCAGCGTAGCCAGGGGAGGGAGCACAGATACGCAGTATTTT; CDR3aa: CASSVARGGSTDTQYF
v_gene: TRBV14; j_gene: TRBJ2-7; d_gene: TRBD1; abundance: .; CDR3nt: TGTGCCAGCAGCCCACTAGGACAGGGATTCTACGAGCAGTACTTC; CDR3aa: CASSPLGQGFYEQYF
v_gene: TRBV27; j_gene: TRBJ1-5; d_gene: TRBD1; abundance: .; CDR3nt: TGTGCCAGCAGTTCCAAGGGACAGATCAGTAATCAGCCCCAGCATTTT; CDR3aa: CASSSKGQISNQPQHF
v_gene: TRBV7-9; j_gene: TRBJ2-3; d_gene: .; abundance: .; CDR3nt: TGTGCCCACCGAGCTAGCAACACAGATACGCAGTATTTT; CDR3aa: CAHRASNTDTQYF
v_gene: TRBV7-3; j_gene: TRBJ1-1; d_gene: .; abundance: .; CDR3nt: TGTGCCAGCAGAACTGACAGGAACACTGAAGCTTTCTTT; CDR3aa: CASRTDRNTEAFF
v_gene: TRBV14; j_gene: TRBJ1-1; d_gene: TRBD1; abundance: .; CDR3nt: TGTGCCAGCAGCCAAGCGATGGCGCTCAAACAGGGGAGAATGAACACTGAAGCTTTCTTT; CDR3aa: CASSQAMALKQGRMNTEAFF
v_gene: TRBV4-1; j_gene: TRBJ1-5; d_gene: TRBD1; abundance: .; CDR3nt: TGCGCCAGCAGCCAAGAAGTCACAGGGGGACAGCCCCAGCATTTT; CDR3aa: CASSQEVTGGQPQHF
v_gene: TRBV7-7; j_gene: TRBJ1-4; d_gene: .; abundance: once; CDR3nt: TGTGCTAGCAGCTTAGCGGGCGGGGTTGAAGAAAAACTGTTTTTT; CDR3aa: CASSLAGGVEEKLFF
v_gene: TRBV7-8; j_gene: TRBJ2-7; d_gene: TRBD2; abundance: .; CDR3nt: TGTGCCAGCAGCCCAGGTGCTAGCGGGGGGTCAATGCGCAAATCCTACGAGCAGTACTTC; CDR3aa: CASSPGASGGSMRKSYEQYF
v_gene: TRBV7-2; j_gene: TRBJ2-1; d_gene: .; abundance: .; CDR3nt: TGTGCCAGCAGCTTAGCGGGAGGCTATGAGCAGTTCTTC; CDR3aa: CASSLAGGYEQFF
v_gene: TRBV5-1; j_gene: TRBJ2-7; d_gene: .; abundance: .; CDR3nt: TGCGCCAGCAGCTTGACGGGGCATTCCTACGAGCAGTACTTC; CDR3aa: CASSLTGHSYEQYF
v_gene: TRBV7-2; j_gene: TRBJ2-2; d_gene: TRBD2; abundance: .; CDR3nt: TGTGCCAGCAGCCTACAGGGACTAGCGGTAAACACCGGGGAGCTGTTTTTT; CDR3aa: CASSLQGLAVNTGELFF
v_gene: TRBV11-2; j_gene: TRBJ1-2; d_gene: .; abundance: .; CDR3nt: TGTGCCAGCAGCCCCACCAACTCCTTTTACACCTTC; CDR3aa: CASSPTNSFYTF
v_gene: TRBV7-8; j_gene: TRBJ2-1; d_gene: TRBD2; abundance: .; CDR3nt: TGTGCCAGCAGTTCTCAACCGGGACTAGGGCATTACAATGAGCAGTTCTTC; CDR3aa: CASSSQPGLGHYNEQFF
v_gene: TRBV7-3; j_gene: TRBJ1-1; d_gene: .; abundance: .; CDR3nt: TGTGCCAGCAGCTTAACTGGGGCCAACACTGAAGCTTTCTTT; CDR3aa: CASSLTGANTEAFF
v_gene: TRBV4-3; j_gene: TRBJ2-2; d_gene: .; abundance: once; CDR3nt: TGCGCCAGCAGCCAAGATAACGGATCCGGGGAGCTGTTTTTT; CDR3aa: CASSQDNGSGELFF
v_gene: TRBV3-1/TRBV3-2; j_gene: TRBJ2-2; d_gene: .; abundance: .; CDR3nt: TGTGCCAGCAGCCAACGGGACTGGGAGCTGTTTTTT; CDR3aa: CASSQRDWELFF
v_gene: TRBV27; j_gene: TRBJ2-7; d_gene: TRBD2; abundance: .; CDR3nt: TGTGCCAGCAGAGCGGGGACTAGCGGGACCTACGAGCAGTACTTC; CDR3aa: CASRAGTSGTYEQYF
v_gene: TRBV2; j_gene: TRBJ1-3; d_gene: .; abundance: .; CDR3nt: TGTGCCAGCAGTCCCATATCTGGAAACACCATATATTTT; CDR3aa: CASSPISGNTIYF
v_gene: TRBV7-3; j_gene: TRBJ2-7; d_gene: .; abundance: .; CDR3nt: TGTGCCAGCAGCCTCCACTACGAGCAGTACTTC; CDR3aa: CASSLHYEQYF
v_gene: TRBV2; j_gene: TRBJ1-5; d_gene: .; abundance: .; CDR3nt: TGTGCCAGCAGTGAAGGTTGGTTCGGGGAGGGCAGGGAGCCCCAGCATTTT; CDR3aa: CASSEGWFGEGREPQHF